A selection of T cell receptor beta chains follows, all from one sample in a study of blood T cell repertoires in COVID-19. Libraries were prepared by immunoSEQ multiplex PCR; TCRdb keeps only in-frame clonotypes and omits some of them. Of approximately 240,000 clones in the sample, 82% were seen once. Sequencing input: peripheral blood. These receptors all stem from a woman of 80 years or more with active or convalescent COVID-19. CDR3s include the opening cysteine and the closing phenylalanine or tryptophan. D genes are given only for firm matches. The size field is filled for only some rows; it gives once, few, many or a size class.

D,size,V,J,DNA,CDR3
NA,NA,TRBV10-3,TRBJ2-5,TGTGCCATCAGCCCTGGCCGGGATGAGACCCAGTACTTC,CAISPGRDETQYF
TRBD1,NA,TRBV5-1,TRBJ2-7,TGCGCCAGCAGCGACCAGGGGGCTTCCTACGAGCAGTACTTC,CASSDQGASYEQYF
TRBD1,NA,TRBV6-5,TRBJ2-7,TGTGCCGTCCGGGACAGGGGTCTCGCCGAGCAGTACTTC,CAVRDRGLAEQYF
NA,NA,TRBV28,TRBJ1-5,TGTGCCAGCAATAAGTTAAGTAGTCCTCAGCCCCAGCATTTT,CASNKLSSPQPQHF
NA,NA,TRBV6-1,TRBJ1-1,TGTGCCAGCAGTGAAAAATGGGGGGGTATGTTACGCACTGAAGCTTTCTTT,CASSEKWGGMLRTEAFF
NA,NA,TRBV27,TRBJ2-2,TGTGCCAGCAGTTTGCAGGGAGGAACCGGGGAGCTGTTTTTT,CASSLQGGTGELFF
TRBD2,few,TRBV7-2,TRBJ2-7,TGTGCCAGCAGCTTGGCGGGAGCCTACGAGCAGTACTTC,CASSLAGAYEQYF
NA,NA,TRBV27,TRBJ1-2,TGTGCCACCCACTCCACCGTAGATTGGGGCTACACCTTC,CATHSTVDWGYTF
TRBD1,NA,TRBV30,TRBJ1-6,TGTGCCCGGCGGGACAGAGGGCCTGGTGGTTCACCCCTCCACTTT,CARRDRGPGGSPLHF
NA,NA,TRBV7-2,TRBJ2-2,TGTGCCAGCAGAGATCGGACAGTAACCGGGGAGCTGTTTTTT,CASRDRTVTGELFF
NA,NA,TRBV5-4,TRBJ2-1,TGTGCCAGCAGCTTACCCCTTCTATACAATGAGCAGTTCTTC,CASSLPLLYNEQFF
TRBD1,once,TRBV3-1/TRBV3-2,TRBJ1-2,TGTGCCAGCAGCCCGGGACAGGGGGGTGGTGGCTACACCTTC,CASSPGQGGGGYTF
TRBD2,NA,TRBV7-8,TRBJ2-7,TGTGCCAGCAGCCCTGGGAGGTGGGGAGGGATGAAGCAGTACTTC,CASSPGRWGGMKQYF
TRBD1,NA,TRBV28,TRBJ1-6,TGTGCCAGCACCCCGGGACAGCTAATTTCACCCCTCCACTTT,CASTPGQLISPLHF
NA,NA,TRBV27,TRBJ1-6,TGTGCCAGCAGGCGGACAGTGAATTCACCCCTCCACTTT,CASRRTVNSPLHF
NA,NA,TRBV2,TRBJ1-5,TGTGCCAGCAGTTACAGGGTTAGCAATCAGCCCCAGCATTTT,CASSYRVSNQPQHF
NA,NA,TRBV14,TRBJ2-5,TGTGCCAGCAGTCCACAAATATCCCTTCAAGAGACCCAGTACTTC,CASSPQISLQETQYF
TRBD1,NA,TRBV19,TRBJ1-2,TGTGCCAGTAGAAGACAGGGTGGTGGCTACACCTTC,CASRRQGGGYTF
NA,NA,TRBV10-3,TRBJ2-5,TGTGCCATCAGGGACAGCCAAGAGACCCAGTACTTC,CAIRDSQETQYF
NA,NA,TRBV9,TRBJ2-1,TGTGCCAGCAGCGTACAGGACAATGAGCAGTTCTTC,CASSVQDNEQFF
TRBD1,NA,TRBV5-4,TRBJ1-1,TGTGCCAGCAGCCTCTACAGGGGGAGAAACACTGAAGCTTTCTTT,CASSLYRGRNTEAFF
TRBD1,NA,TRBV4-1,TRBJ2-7,TGCGCCAGCAGCCCGGACAGGGTTTCGAAGTCCTACGAGCAGTACTTC,CASSPDRVSKSYEQYF
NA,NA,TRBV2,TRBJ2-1,TGTGCCAGCAGGAACCAGGGCGGCGTGGATGAGCAGTTCTTC,CASRNQGGVDEQFF
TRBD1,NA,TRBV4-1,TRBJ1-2,TGCGCCAGCAGCCAGGACAGGGGTTCTGGCTATGGCTACACCTTC,CASSQDRGSGYGYTF
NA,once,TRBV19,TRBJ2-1,TGTGCCAGTACCACTACCTTAGGCCGGTACAATGAGCAGTTCTTC,CASTTTLGRYNEQFF
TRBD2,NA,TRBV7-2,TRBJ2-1,TGTGCCAGCAGCTTAGCAGGGCTAGCGGGAGTTTGGGGCAATGAGCAGTTCTTC,CASSLAGLAGVWGNEQFF
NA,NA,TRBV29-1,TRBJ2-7,TGCAGCGTTGACTCTCCGGGCTACGAGCAGTACTTC,CSVDSPGYEQYF
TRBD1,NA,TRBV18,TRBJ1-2,TGTGCCAGCTCACCCGGACAGGGTAACTATGGCTACACCTTC,CASSPGQGNYGYTF
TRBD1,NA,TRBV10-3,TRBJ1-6,TGTGCCATCAGTGAGTCAGACAGGGGAAGGGGTTCACCCCTCCACTTT,CAISESDRGRGSPLHF
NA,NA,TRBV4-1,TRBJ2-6,TGCGCCAGCAGCCAAGCCGAGTCCTCTGGGGCCAACGTCCTGACTTTC,CASSQAESSGANVLTF
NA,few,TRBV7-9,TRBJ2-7,TGTGCCAGCAGCTTGCCTAGTTCTACCGAGCAGTACTTC,CASSLPSSTEQYF